This TCR beta chain is from a study of T-cell reconstitution after alpha-beta-depleted transplantation in children. Study observations and caveats: In patients about two months after transplant, alpha-beta T cells reportedly arose from several hundred expanded graft clones.

The CDR3 consists of 13 residues. V dropped 6 bases and J dropped 3 bases, with 12 bases sitting between them. CDR1 is MNHEY and CDR2 is SMNVEV in the germline V gene (reference sequence). This clonotype was counted a few times. The antigen is undetermined. For TCRbeta, the library was prepared with unique molecular identifiers. TCRdb re-called the PCR reads with MiXCR, one entry per CDR3 protein. Counted here are fewer than 700,000 distinct CDR3 sequences, around 23% occurring once; the ten biggest clones make up less than 15%. The sample here was PBMCs, mostly from graft donor cells, taken 360 days after TCRalphabeta/CD19-depleted stem cell transplant. The V and J genes are TRBV27 and TRBJ2-7; the D is unclear. This receptor was identified in a boy under three years old who had a stem cell transplant for acute myeloid leukemia, so the T cells may come from the graft donor. The CDR3 region has the DNA TGTGCCAGCAGACCAGACACAATCTACGAGCAGTACTTC. It encodes CASRPDTIYEQYF.